Below are 20 T cell receptor beta chains sequenced from a single sample in a study of blood T cell repertoires in COVID-19 (dated by TCRdb to 2020 to 2022). The library was obtained by the immunoSEQ multiplex PCR assay. In its TCRdb copy, this immuneACCESS table keeps in-frame sequences only and misses some clones. Where compared with another copy, unresolved V genes explain less than half of these, and the others have no known cause. This sample comprises fewer than 350,000 clones, about 90% of them detected only once. Around 7.8% of the sample comes from the top ten. Source material: peripheral blood. The receptors derive from a woman aged 45-59 years who had recovered from COVID-19.

The rearrangement links TRBV9 to TRBJ1-4; D unresolved. This CDR3 contains 13 residues. CDR1 is SGDLS, CDR2 YYNGEE, per germline. Trimming removed 4 bases from V and 7 bases from J, with 11 bases in between. The CDR3 protein is CASSPREGEKLFF. Written as DNA, the CDR3 is TGTGCCAGCAGCCCACGGGAGGGTGAAAAACTGTTTTTT.

This clone has a single count. The J gene is TRBJ1-6, the V gene TRBV5-1; D remains ambiguous. Trimming pared 0 bases from V and 6 bases from J, leaving 7 bases between. This CDR3 comprises 14 residues. CDR1 and CDR2 (germline): SGHRS, YFSETQ. CDR3: CASSLGEPNSPLHF. CDR3 DNA: TGCGCCAGCAGCTTGGGAGAACCTAATTCACCCCTCCACTTT. The full variable domain, its missing parts supplied by reference TRBV5-1 and TRBJ1-6, is KAGVTQTPRYLIKTRGQQVTLSCSPISGHRSVSWYQQTPGQGLQFLFEYFSETQRNKGNFPGRFSGRQFSNSRSEMNVSTLELGDSALYLCASSLGEPNSPLHFGNGTRLTVT.

The V gene is TRBV21-1, the J gene TRBJ2-2; TRBD2, the table's D call, was not compared with the DNA. TRBV21-1 is a pseudogene locus. This CDR3 is built from 19 residues. Written as DNA, the CDR3 is TGTGCCTGTCTCCTGGGTAGAGGGTATATAGGACGGGACACCGGGGAGCTGTTTTTT. Protein sequence: CACLLGRGYIGRDTGELFF.

The chain links TRBV10-3 to TRBJ2-3, with 9 bases that match TRBD2. Germline loops: CDR1 ENHRY, CDR2 SYGVKD. V lost 6 bases and J lost 3; bases outside the gene matches: 10. This CDR3 region has 16 residues. The DNA of the CDR3 is TGTGCCATCAGCGGGTATAGCGGGAGAGGGACAGATACGCAGTATTTT. Translation: CAISGYSGRGTDTQYF.

This sequence joins TRBV30 and TRBJ1-5, with 7 bases fitting TRBD1. Germline loops: CDR1 GTSNPN, CDR2 SVGIG (reference sequence). CDR3 size: 13 residues. Losses at the gene ends were 2 bases for V and 5 bases for J; bases not matched to a gene: 3. CDR3 loop: CAWSRDRDQPQHF. In DNA form, the CDR3 reads TGTGCCTGGAGTCGCGACAGGGATCAGCCCCAGCATTTT.

The chain recombines TRBV19 with TRBJ1-2, with TRBD1 matching over 7 bases. Germline trimming cut 6 bases from V and 4 bases from J; bases unmatched to any gene: 5. CDR1 is LNHDA, CDR2 SQIVND, per germline (reference sequence). The CDR3 consists of 13 residues. This CDR3 is CASRRGGLYGYTF. The DNA for the CDR3 is TGTGCCAGTAGGAGAGGGGGCCTCTATGGCTACACCTTC.

This clone occurred a few times. The V call is TRBV6-2 or TRBV6-3, the J call TRBJ1-2; D might be TRBD1 (5 bases). V lost 0 bases and J 0 bases, leaving 14 bases between the germline ends. The CDR3 runs 17 residues. Germline loops: CDR1 MNHEY, CDR2 SVGEGT. The CDR3 sequence is CASSYSTTAVPNYGYTF. The CDR3 coding sequence is TGTGCCAGCAGTTACTCTACGACAGCCGTTCCTAACTATGGCTACACCTTC.

The chain is built from TRBV6-5 and TRBJ2-2; D remains unclear. CDR1 is MNHEY and CDR2 is SVGAGI in the germline V gene. This CDR3 is built from 13 residues. V lost 5 bases and J 4 bases, leaving 8 bases between the germline ends. The CDR3 loop reads CASSQYTTGELFF. The CDR3 nucleotides read TGTGCCAGCAGTCAATACACCACCGGGGAGCTGTTTTTT.

This chain connects TRBV6-5 to TRBJ2-5; TRBD2 matches 14 bases. The CDR3 is made up of 16 amino acids. V was pared by 4 bases and J by 5 bases, with 6 bases of the junction left unmatched. Per germline, CDR1 MNHEY and CDR2 SVGAGI. The CDR3 coding sequence is TGTGCCAGCAGTTCCGGGACTAGCGGGAGAGTGGAGACCCAGTACTTC. Translated: CASSSGTSGRVETQYF.

The chain employs TRBV7-2 and TRBJ2-1; 7 bases are shared with TRBD2. Germline V gene sequence: CDR1 SGHTA, CDR2 FQGNSA. CDR3 length equals 13 residues. The V gene end was trimmed by 4 bases and the J gene end by 12 bases; junction bases not matched to a gene: 9. The chain's CDR3 is CASSYRGGSVQFF. In DNA, the CDR3 is TGTGCCAGCAGCTACCGGGGCGGGAGTGTGCAGTTCTTC.

This chain joins TRBV7-9 and TRBJ2-5; 8 nucleotides match TRBD2. The V gene's germline CDR1 is SEHNR and CDR2 FQNEAQ (reference sequence). The V gene end was trimmed by 5 bases and the J gene end by 3 bases; junction bases not matched to a gene: 8. The CDR3 covers 15 residues. DNA of the CDR3: TGTGCCAGCAGCGGAAAAGCGGGGGAGAAAGAGACCCAGTACTTC. Its protein product is CASSGKAGEKETQYF.

The chain has TRBV19 and TRBJ2-2, with 7 bases that match TRBD1. The CDR3 extends over 15 amino acids. The trim removed 5 bases at V and 1 base at J, leaving 4 bases unmatched. The germline V gene encodes CDR1 LNHDA and CDR2 SQIVND (reference sequence). CDR3 sequence (DNA): TGTGCCAGTAGTGTGGACAGGTTGAACACCGGGGAGCTGTTTTTT. Translation gives CASSVDRLNTGELFF.

The rearrangement joins TRBV19 to TRBJ1-4; D unclear. The germline V gene encodes CDR1 LNHDA and CDR2 SQIVND (reference sequence). The CDR3 has 14 residues. V was pared by 8 bases and J by 0 bases, with 10 bases between. In DNA, the CDR3 is TGTGCCAGTTCTCGGACTACAACTAATGAAAAACTGTTTTTT. Translation gives CASSRTTTNEKLFF.

The chain recombines TRBV7-3 with TRBJ1-2; D remains ambiguous. The ends were cut back, 5 bases at V and 6 bases at J, with 13 bases in the middle. Germline lookup yields CDR1 SGHTA and CDR2 FQGTGA. CDR3 length: 13 residues. The CDR3 here is CASSIHPGDGYTF. CDR3 nucleotide sequence: TGTGCCAGCAGCATACACCCCGGGGATGGCTACACCTTC.

The CDR3: CASSLQGAGSYGYTF. In DNA form, the CDR3 reads TGTGCCAGCAGCTTACAGGGGGCTGGCTCCTATGGCTACACCTTC. V gene TRBV7-9 combines with J gene TRBJ1-2, with 8 bases that match TRBD1. Germline V CDR1 and CDR2: SEHNR, FQNEAQ (reference sequence). The CDR3 is 15 amino acids. Unmatched junction bases numbered 6, after V lost 2 bases and J lost 4 bases.

Comments on this clone: Other DNA sequences from this sample encode an identical CDR3 as well. The chain uses TRBV10-1 and TRBJ2-3; tentatively, D is TRBD1 (6 bases). Germline loops: CDR1 WNHNN, CDR2 SYGVQD (reference sequence). The CDR3 contains 14 residues. Deletions cut 0 bases from V and 2 bases from J, with 6 bases between. The CDR3 sequence: CASSESGATDTQYF. The CDR3 bases are TGCGCCAGCAGTGAGTCGGGGGCCACAGATACGCAGTATTTT.

The chain links TRBV5-1 to TRBJ2-5; 10 nucleotides line up with TRBD2. This CDR3 has 19 residues. Germline loops: CDR1 SGHRS, CDR2 YFSETQ. Trimming removed 0 bases from V and 2 bases from J; junction bases left unmatched: 13. CDR3 DNA sequence: TGCGCCAGCAGCTTGGCCCCGGCTAGCGGGGGAGCTCTACAAGAGACCCAGTACTTC. Its translation: CASSLAPASGGALQETQYF. The full variable domain, with the rest looked up from reference TRBV5-1 and TRBJ2-5, is KAGVTQTPRYLIKTRGQQVTLSCSPISGHRSVSWYQQTPGQGLQFLFEYFSETQRNKGNFPGRFSGRQFSNSRSEMNVSTLELGDSALYLCASSLAPASGGALQETQYFGPGTRLLVL.

Concerning this clone: The germline gene is not matched at one end of the junction; a read error may be the cause. V is TRBV15 and J is TRBJ2-1, with 8 bases aligning to TRBD2. Germline V gene data show CDR1 as LNHNV and CDR2 as YYDKDF (reference sequence). The CDR3 extends over 13 amino acids. The CDR3 protein is CATSREGPGTRLF. CDR3 bases: TGTGCCACCAGCAGAGAGGGGCCCGGGACTAGACTCTTC.

V gene TRBV15 combines with J gene TRBJ1-2, with 7 bases aligning to TRBD1. V gave up 0 bases and J gave up 14 bases; unmatched junction bases: 12. Germline CDR1 reads LNHNV; CDR2 reads YYDKDF (reference sequence). The CDR3 has 14 amino acids. CDR3 protein: CATSRDQSDREKTF. CDR3 nucleotide sequence: TGTGCCACCAGCAGAGATCAATCCGACAGGGAGAAAACCTTC.

The chain recombines TRBV10-3 with TRBJ1-2; 8 nucleotides agree with TRBD1. CDR3 length: 11 residues. Trimming cost V 9 bases and J 6 bases; bases outside gene matches: 3. Germline V gene sequence: CDR1 ENHRY, CDR2 SYGVKD. The DNA for the CDR3 is TGTGCCATAGGACAGGGTGATGGCTACACCTTC. It encodes CAIGQGDGYTF.